The clone carrying this TCR beta chain was counted ten times or more. The antigen is undetermined. Every patient was untreated before thyroid surgery. The data belong to a study of metastatic and nonmetastatic thyroid tumors. Study context: Patients with malignant and benign thyroid disease provided blood and tumor or nodule tissue, whose repertoires were compared.

Original methodology: Across clinicopathological groups, CDR3 differences served as the basis for building a distant-metastasis classifier for papillary thyroid cancer. TCRdb re-analyzed the PCR reads through MiXCR. The V and J calls reflect TCRdb's pipeline rather than the authors' work. The sample lists roughly 16,000 clones, around 20% occurring once. Overall study results and limits: Reportedly, malignant thyroid tumors had significantly higher TCR beta diversity than benign nodules, in blood and tumor.

The CDR3 covers 13 residues. The V and J ends lost 0 bases and 3 bases respectively, with 4 bases between them. In germline, CDR1 is SGHVS, CDR2 FNYEAQ. Sequencing was carried out using blood. This chain connects TRBV7-6 to TRBJ2-3, with no clear D. This sequence originates from a female donor with papillary thyroid cancer or a benign thyroid nodule (not recorded which). Some clones in this sample may be carry-over from other donors' samples. CDR3 sequence: CASSLALTDTQYF. The DNA of the CDR3 is TGTGCCAGCAGCTTAGCTCTGACAGATACGCAGTATTTT.